This TCR beta chain was sequenced for a study of T cells in Graves' hyperthyroidism and ophthalmopathy. The study, taken as a whole, reports: Ophthalmopathy was identified by the model a median approximately 6.9 months ahead of onset. Among thyroid clonotypes expanded above 0.001, most also appeared in blood.

Clinicians diagnosed patients from clinical symptoms, serum thyroxine and TRAb, thyroid ultrasound and orbital computed tomography. TCR beta CDR3 sequences were amplified from RNA transcripts. During a first-round RT-PCR of the TCR CDR3, the HTBI primer set was used. TCRdb reanalysed the multiplex PCR reads using MiXCR and keeps one entry per CDR3 protein. Of 210,000 or so distinct CDR3 sequences detected, 17% appear once; the ten largest clones hold 50%. This clonotype was detected many times. Its matching antigen is unknown. The V and J ends lost 0 bases and 1 base respectively, with 14 bases between them. Germline CDR1 and CDR2: KGHSH and LQKENI. The CDR3 length is 17 residues.

What was sequenced was blood. The clonotype comes from a man in his fifties with Graves' hyperthyroidism. V gene TRBV18 combines with J gene TRBJ2-3; a possible D gene is TRBD2 (6 bases). CDR3 bases: TGTGCCAGCTCACCACCCGACTTACCGGGAGGCACAGATACGCAGTATTTT. Protein: CASSPPDLPGGTDTQYF.